Each of the 13 T cell receptor beta chains below was sequenced from the same sample in a study of shared clonotypes between healthy human individuals. TCRdb's copy holds only in-frame clones and misses some; the assay was immunoSEQ multiplex PCR. Of some 1,600,000 clones listed, 95% to 99% are singletons. The sequencing sample was made of naive CD4+ T cells sorted from blood. Described subset: CD45RA+ positively selected. The receptors stem from a young man in good health.

This clone has just one count. V is TRBV9 and J is TRBJ2-2; 9 nucleotides match TRBD2. The trim removed 0 bases at V and 8 bases at J, leaving 2 bases unmatched. This CDR3 contains 14 residues. Germline values: CDR1 SGDLS, CDR2 YYNGEE. The CDR3 loop is CASSVGLAGGELFF. The CDR3 nucleotides are TGTGCCAGCAGCGTAGGGCTAGCGGGAGGGGAGCTGTTTTTT.

The CDR3 protein is CASSDRLRQGKDPNQPQHF. The CDR3 DNA reads TGTGCCAGCAGTGATCGGCTAAGACAGGGTAAGGACCCCAATCAGCCCCAGCATTTT. This rearrangement joins TRBV6-1 to TRBJ1-5; the match to TRBD1 covers 7 bases. There are 19 residues in the CDR3. V lost 3 bases, J lost 3 bases, and 17 bases stayed unmatched. Looked up from germline, CDR1 is MNHNS and CDR2 is SASEGT.

The chain employs TRBV18 and TRBJ2-3, with a possible D match to TRBD1 (6 bases). This CDR3 is 16 amino acids long. Trimming removed 0 bases from V and 2 bases from J, with 12 bases in between. Per germline, CDR1 KGHSH and CDR2 LQKENI. CDR3 sequence reads: CASSPPQGPSTDTQYF. The CDR3 DNA follows: TGTGCCAGCTCACCACCGCAGGGGCCCTCCACAGATACGCAGTATTTT.

This chain links TRBV5-1 with TRBJ1-4; perhaps TRBD1 as D (6 bases). Trimming stripped 0 bases from V and 4 bases from J, with 10 bases between. CDR1 is SGHRS and CDR2 is YFSETQ in the germline V gene. CDR3 length equals 15 residues. CDR3 nucleotide sequence: TGCGCCAGCAGCTTGGAGACAGGCGTTAATGAAAAACTGTTTTTT. It yields the protein CASSLETGVNEKLFF.

This chain joins TRBV12-5 and TRBJ1-5; tentatively, D is TRBD1 (5 bases). Germline assignment: CDR1 LGHNT and CDR2 FRNRAP. The V end was cut by 0 bases, the J end by 4 bases, with 13 bases between. The CDR3 runs 16 residues. The chain's CDR3 is CASGLVPDRINQPQHF. CDR3 nucleotides: TGTGCTAGTGGTTTGGTACCAGACAGAATAAATCAGCCCCAGCATTTT.

The rearrangement links TRBV2 to TRBJ1-4; weak D call: TRBD1 (5 bases). The germline V gene has CDR1 SNHLY and CDR2 FYNNEI. Trimming took 2 bases from V and 7 from J, leaving 17 bases between them. CDR3 length equals 16 residues. Here the CDR3 DNA reads TGTGCCAGCAGTGAATTCCAGGGAAGGGTGGGTGAAAAACTGTTTTTT. This encodes CASSEFQGRVGEKLFF.

V is TRBV7-9 and J is TRBJ2-5; D might be TRBD1 (5 bases). This CDR3 comprises 13 residues. CDR1 SEHNR and CDR2 FQNEAQ come from the germline V gene (reference sequence). V was pared by 5 bases and J by 4 bases, with 11 bases between. The CDR3 nucleotides read TGTGCCAGCAGCCGTGGCAGGGCAGAGACCCAGTACTTC. This translates into CASSRGRAETQYF.

The V gene is TRBV5-1, the J gene TRBJ1-1; possibly TRBD1 for D (5 bases). This CDR3 contains 16 residues. The germline V gene has CDR1 SGHRS and CDR2 YFSETQ. V was clipped by 4 bases and J by 4 bases, with 20 bases between them. This CDR3 reads CASSIGEGALSTEAFF. CDR3 sequence (DNA): TGCGCCAGCAGCATTGGGGAAGGGGCCCTGAGCACTGAAGCTTTCTTT.

The gene calls are TRBV19 and TRBJ2-7, with TRBD2 as a possible D gene (6 bases). The CDR3 consists of 14 residues. Between the trimmed V and J ends, which lost 3 bases and 3 bases, there was a span of 12 bases. Germline CDR1 is LNHDA and CDR2 is SQIVND (reference sequence). The CDR3 sequence is CASSIGRDLYEQYF. CDR3 bases: TGTGCCAGTAGTATCGGGCGGGACCTCTACGAGCAGTACTTC. The full variable domain, with the rest looked up from reference TRBV19 and TRBJ2-7, is DGGITQSPKYLFRKEGQNVTLSCEQNLNHDAMYWYRQDPGQGLRLIYYSQIVNDFQKGDIAEGYSVSREKKESFPLTVTSAQKNPTAFYLCASSIGRDLYEQYFGPGTRLTVT.

This clone was picked up one time. This chain joins TRBV27 and TRBJ2-7, with 10 bases aligning to TRBD2. V gave up 8 bases and J gave up 4 bases; unmatched junction bases: 8. The germline gives CDR1 MNHEY, CDR2 SMNVEV (reference sequence). The length of the CDR3 is 14 residues. CDR3 DNA sequence: TGTGCCAGCTCACGAGCGGGAGGGCGGTACGAGCAGTACTTC. It translates to CASSRAGGRYEQYF.

The J gene is TRBJ2-7, the V gene TRBV28, with 7 positions matching TRBD2. The germline gives CDR1 MDHEN, CDR2 SYDVKM. The CDR3 has 13 amino acids. Trimming took 6 bases from V and 4 from J; bases not matched to a gene: 6. In DNA form, the CDR3 reads TGTGCCAGCAGACTCAGCGGGACGTACGAGCAGTACTTC. As protein: CASRLSGTYEQYF.

The chain employs TRBV7-2 and TRBJ1-3; D unresolved. Germline V lookup: CDR1 SGHTA, CDR2 FQGNSA. V lost 5 bases and J 0 bases, leaving 20 bases between the germline ends. There are 18 residues in the CDR3. The CDR3 DNA is TGTGCCAGCAGCCTATGGGTGGGAAGGACGGGCTCTGGAAACACCATATATTTT. It encodes CASSLWVGRTGSGNTIYF.

This chain uses TRBV18 with TRBJ1-5; D unresolved. V shed 2 bases and J shed 1 base, with 6 bases lying between them. The length of the CDR3 is 14 residues. The germline CDR1 and CDR2 sequences are KGHSH and LQKENI. CDR3 in amino acids: CASSPAESNQPQHF. For the CDR3, the DNA is TGTGCCAGCTCACCAGCGGAGAGCAATCAGCCCCAGCATTTT.